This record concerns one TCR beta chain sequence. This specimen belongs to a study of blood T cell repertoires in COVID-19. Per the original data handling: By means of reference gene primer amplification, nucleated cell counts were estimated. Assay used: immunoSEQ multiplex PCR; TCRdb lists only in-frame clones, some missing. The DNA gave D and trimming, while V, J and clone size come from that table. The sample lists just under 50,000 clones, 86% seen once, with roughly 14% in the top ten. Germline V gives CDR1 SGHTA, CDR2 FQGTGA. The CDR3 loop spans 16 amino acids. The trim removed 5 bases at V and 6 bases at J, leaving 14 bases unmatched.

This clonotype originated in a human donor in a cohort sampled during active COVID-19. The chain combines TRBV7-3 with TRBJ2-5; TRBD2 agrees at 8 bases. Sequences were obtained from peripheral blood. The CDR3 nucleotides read TGTGCCAGCAGCATGAATCCGGGACTAGGTGTTCAGACCCAGTACTTC. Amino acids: CASSMNPGLGVQTQYF.